The 31 T cell receptor beta chains given below trace back to one sample, sequenced in a study of T cell responses to AZD1222 COVID-19 vaccine. The assay was immunoSEQ multiplex PCR, and TCRdb's table has in-frame clones only and misses some. Of about 150,000 clones listed, 91% are singletons. The sample in question was peripheral blood, obtained on day 0 of AZD1222 vaccination. These receptor sequences come from an adult in good health.

The V and J genes are TRBV5-1 and TRBJ1-1; D remains ambiguous. The V gene lost 5 bases and the J gene lost 3 bases, with 32 bases spanning the gap. CDR1 is SGHRS and CDR2 is YFSETQ in the germline V gene. There are 20 residues in the CDR3. CDR3 in DNA: TGCGCCAGCAGTTCAACCGGGGTAGGGTGGACCAAAAGGGAGGACACTGAAGCTTTCTTT. Protein sequence: CASSSTGVGWTKREDTEAFF.

The chain combines TRBV18 with TRBJ2-2; TRBD1 matches at 8 bases. Germline V gives CDR1 KGHSH, CDR2 LQKENI. The CDR3 runs 14 residues. V trimming: 3 bases; J trimming: 6 bases; junction bases outside the gene matches: 3. CDR3 coding DNA: TGTGCCAGCTCACCGGAACAGGGGGCCGGGGAGCTGTTTTTT. It codes for CASSPEQGAGELFF.

This clone was detected only a few times. The chain combines TRBV27 with TRBJ2-5; D perhaps matches TRBD2 (5 bases). Germline V gene sequence: CDR1 MNHEY, CDR2 SMNVEV (reference sequence). The V and J ends lost 3 bases and 1 base respectively, with 6 bases between them. This CDR3 is 13 amino acids long. CDR3 in amino acids: CASSFRGQETQYF. Here the CDR3 DNA reads TGTGCCAGCAGTTTTCGGGGCCAAGAGACCCAGTACTTC.

V is TRBV27 and J is TRBJ1-2, with D possibly TRBD1 on 5 matching bases. The CDR3 runs to 13 residues. V lost 6 bases to trimming and J lost 4 bases, with 12 bases between them. CDR1 is MNHEY, CDR2 SMNVEV, per germline (reference sequence). This CDR3 is CASRGRAAYGYTF. CDR3 nucleotide sequence: TGTGCCAGCAGGGGGCGGGCTGCCTATGGCTACACCTTC.

V usage is TRBV24-1 and J usage is TRBJ1-2, with TRBD1 matching over 7 bases. After removal of 3 bases from V and 5 bases from J, the junction contained 2 bases not matched to a gene. The germline V gene encodes CDR1 KGHDR and CDR2 SFDVKD. The CDR3 has 13 residues. The CDR3 loop is CATSDRDSYGYTF. CDR3 nucleotide sequence: TGTGCCACCAGTGATAGGGACAGTTATGGCTACACCTTC.

This chain links TRBV4-3 with TRBJ2-1, with 8 bases identical to TRBD2. J was trimmed by 6 bases and V by 1 base; bases with no gene match: 5. This CDR3 region has 15 residues. Germline V gene sequence: CDR1 LGHNA, CDR2 YSLEER. Written as DNA, the CDR3 is TGCGCCAGCAGCCAAGTCGTCGGGGGGGGCAATGAGCAGTTCTTC. Translated, it gives CASSQVVGGGNEQFF.

The chain joins TRBV6-5 to TRBJ2-5, with D perhaps TRBD1 (5 bases). This CDR3 is built from 15 residues. Germline values: CDR1 MNHEY, CDR2 SVGAGI. Trimming took off 0 bases at V and 1 base at J, with 9 bases between the two ends. The CDR3 DNA follows: TGTGCCAGCAGTTACTCGAGCACAGGCCAAGAGACCCAGTACTTC. It encodes CASSYSSTGQETQYF.

The chain uses TRBV6-5 and TRBJ2-7; TRBD2 might be the D (5 bases). The V end was cut by 5 bases, the J end by 3 bases, with 8 bases between. There are 12 residues in the CDR3. Germline assignment: CDR1 MNHEY and CDR2 SVGAGI. CDR3 protein: CASSPRGYEQYF. CDR3 coding DNA: TGTGCCAGCAGTCCCCGGGGCTACGAGCAGTACTTC.

The chain carries TRBV18 and TRBJ1-1; no firm D call. Germline CDR1 is KGHSH and CDR2 is LQKENI. The CDR3 length is 14 residues. Trimming took 2 bases from V and 1 from J, leaving 8 bases between them. The CDR3 loop reads CASSPNWGNTEAFF. CDR3 nucleotides: TGTGCCAGCTCACCAAATTGGGGGAACACTGAAGCTTTCTTT.

The DNA of the CDR3 is TGTGCCAGCGGAATGGGTCGGGTCTACGAGCAGTACTTC. Its translation is CASGMGRVYEQYF. V and J are TRBV12-3 or TRBV12-4 and TRBJ2-7; D not resolved. CDR3 length equals 13 residues. V dropped 8 bases and J dropped 3 bases, with 14 bases sitting between them.

The V and J genes are TRBV11-3 and TRBJ2-3; either TRBD1 or TRBD2 may supply D (6 bases each). The CDR3 has 16 residues. Per the germline V gene, CDR1 is SGHNT and CDR2 is YENEEA. V dropped 2 bases and J dropped 1 base, with 13 bases sitting between them. The CDR3 DNA sequence: TGTGCCAGCAGCTTACGACGGGGGCCTGGCACAGATACGCAGTATTTT. Protein: CASSLRRGPGTDTQYF.

The V call is TRBV11-3, the J call TRBJ2-2; 15 nucleotides line up with TRBD2. The V gene end was trimmed by 4 bases and the J gene end by 4 bases; junction bases not matched to a gene: 7. CDR3 length: 18 residues. CDR1 is SGHNT and CDR2 is YENEEA in the germline V gene. The chain's CDR3 is CASSSRTSGGVGTGELFF. CDR3 sequence (DNA): TGTGCCAGCAGCTCCAGGACTAGCGGGGGGGTCGGCACCGGGGAGCTGTTTTTT.

The chain uses TRBV28 and TRBJ2-1; 8 bases agree with TRBD2. CDR1 and CDR2 (germline): MDHEN, SYDVKM. After removal of 2 bases from V and 6 bases from J, the junction contained 9 bases not matched to a gene. CDR3 length: 16 amino acids. The CDR3 reads CASSLHRGGPFNEQFF. Here the CDR3 DNA reads TGTGCCAGCAGTTTACATCGCGGGGGGCCTTTCAATGAGCAGTTCTTC. The full variable domain, with the rest looked up from reference TRBV28 and TRBJ2-1, is DVKVTQSSRYLVKRTGEKVFLECVQDMDHENMFWYRQDPGLGLRLIYFSYDVKMKEKGDIPEGYSVSREKKERFSLILESASTNQTSMYLCASSLHRGGPFNEQFFGPGTRLTVL.

J is TRBJ2-1 and V is TRBV5-5; perhaps TRBD1 as D (6 bases). V was cut by 4 bases and J by 14 bases, with 22 bases left in between. Germline V gene data show CDR1 as SGHKS and CDR2 as YYEKEE (reference sequence). The length of the CDR3 is 14 residues. CDR3: CASSPWEVDRWKFF. The CDR3 nucleotides read TGTGCCAGCAGCCCATGGGAAGTCGACAGGTGGAAGTTCTTC.

This rearrangement joins TRBV9 to TRBJ1-6, with D tentatively TRBD1 (6 bases). The germline V and J ends were trimmed by 3 bases and 3 bases, with 10 bases remaining between them. Germline-derived CDR1 and CDR2 are SGDLS and YYNGEE. The CDR3 length is 15 residues. The CDR3 region is CASSAGQYYNSPLHF. The CDR3 DNA is TGTGCCAGCAGCGCTGGACAGTACTATAATTCACCCCTCCACTTT.

The rearrangement uses TRBV7-2 and TRBJ1-4; D possibly corresponds to TRBD1 (5 bases). Deletions cut 1 base from V and 0 bases from J, with 9 bases between. Germline V gene lookup returns CDR1 SGHTA and CDR2 FQGNSA. CDR3 length equals 16 residues. The CDR3 nucleotides read TGTGCCAGCAGCTTAGGATGGGGGGCAACTAATGAAAAACTGTTTTTT. Protein sequence: CASSLGWGATNEKLFF.

A single count supports this clone. The chain joins TRBV29-1 to TRBJ1-1; weak D call: TRBD1 (5 bases). This CDR3 spans 12 amino acids. V gave up 7 bases and J gave up 6 bases, with 15 bases separating them. The germline CDR1 and CDR2 sequences are SQVTM and ANQGSEA. CDR3 sequence: CSASRGSAEAFF. The DNA of the CDR3 is TGCAGCGCTAGTCGGGGGAGCGCTGAAGCTTTCTTT.

V is TRBV5-6 and J is TRBJ2-7, with D tentatively TRBD2 (5 bases). Germline V gene sequence: CDR1 SGHDT, CDR2 YYEEEE. Trimming removed 0 bases from V and 6 bases from J, with 19 bases in between. This CDR3 has 16 amino acids. The chain's CDR3 is CASSLAGSVFFSEQYF. As DNA, the CDR3 is TGTGCCAGCAGCTTGGCGGGGTCAGTCTTTTTCTCCGAGCAGTACTTC.

This chain joins TRBV10-3 and TRBJ2-5, with TRBD2 matching over 7 bases. Trimming at V came to 3 bases and at J to 5 bases, leaving 6 bases not matched to a gene. The CDR3 length is 14 residues. Germline values: CDR1 ENHRY, CDR2 SYGVKD. The CDR3 coding sequence is TGTGCCATCAGTGAAGGCGGGGGTCGGGAGACCCAGTACTTC. The encoded protein is CAISEGGGRETQYF.

The chain links TRBV27 to TRBJ2-5, with a weak D call TRBD2 (6 bases). This CDR3 contains 14 residues. Germline V gene data show CDR1 as MNHEY and CDR2 as SMNVEV (reference sequence). Trimming pared 5 bases from V and 4 bases from J, leaving 14 bases between. The CDR3 reads CASSGGLRTETQYF. DNA for the CDR3: TGTGCCAGCAGTGGGGGACTCCGCACAGAGACCCAGTACTTC.

The chain combines TRBV4-3 with TRBJ2-7, with 8 positions matching TRBD2. V lost 1 base and J lost 7; bases outside the gene matches: 9. The length of the CDR3 is 15 residues. CDR1 is LGHNA and CDR2 is YSLEER in the germline V gene. CDR3 bases: TGCGCCAGCAGCCAAGTCCCAACTAGCGGCCGGGAGCAGTACTTC. Amino acids: CASSQVPTSGREQYF.

The rearrangement links TRBV19 to TRBJ2-1, with D tentatively TRBD1 or TRBD2 (5 bases each). V lost 5 bases, J lost 13 bases, and 15 bases lay in between. CDR3 size: 12 residues. Germline CDR1 is LNHDA and CDR2 is SQIVND (reference sequence). CDR3 DNA: TGTGCCAGTAGTCGGATCCGGGGCCGTCAGTTCTTC. This gives the protein CASSRIRGRQFF.

This clone was seen a single time. V gene TRBV7-2 combines with J gene TRBJ2-7; D possibly corresponds to TRBD1 (6 bases). The germline gives CDR1 SGHTA, CDR2 FQGNSA. The ends were cut back, 1 base at V and 7 bases at J, with 14 bases in the middle. CDR3 length equals 14 residues. This chain's CDR3 is CASSLGADSLEQYF. CDR3 DNA sequence: TGTGCCAGCAGCTTAGGGGCGGACAGTTTGGAGCAGTACTTC.

The J gene is TRBJ1-1, the V gene TRBV3-1 (or the pseudogene TRBV3-2); D unclear. Trimming removed 3 bases at V and 7 bases at J, with 0 bases between. The CDR3 runs 9 residues. CDR1 is LGHDT and CDR2 is YNNKEL in the germline V gene (reference sequence). The CDR3 region is CASSHEAFF. The DNA for the CDR3 is TGTGCCAGCAGCCATGAAGCTTTCTTT.

V and J are TRBV9 and TRBJ2-3, with D hard to call. The V end lost 3 bases, the J end lost 8 bases, and 13 bases lay between the germline ends. Germline assignment: CDR1 SGDLS and CDR2 YYNGEE. The CDR3 runs 13 residues. The CDR3 reads CASSATGMITQYF. The CDR3 region has the DNA TGTGCCAGCAGCGCCACGGGTATGATTACGCAGTATTTT.

This clone was detected only once. V gene TRBV18 combines with J gene TRBJ1-2; no reliable D call. The V and J ends lost 3 bases and 6 bases respectively, with 11 bases between them. The CDR3 is 13 amino acids. The V gene's germline CDR1 is KGHSH and CDR2 LQKENI. CDR3 region: CASSPTTTDGYTF. For the CDR3, the DNA is TGTGCCAGCTCACCGACGACGACGGATGGCTACACCTTC.

The chain recombines TRBV18 with TRBJ2-1, with 9 bases matching TRBD1. V was clipped by 3 bases and J by 4 bases; unmatched bases: 7. This CDR3 spans 16 amino acids. The V gene's germline CDR1 is KGHSH and CDR2 LQKENI. Here the CDR3 reads CASSPPGQGLYNEQFF. The CDR3 nucleotides are TGTGCCAGCTCACCCCCCGGACAGGGGCTGTACAATGAGCAGTTCTTC. Drawing the rest from reference TRBV18 and TRBJ2-1, the complete variable domain is NAGVMQNPRHLVRRRGQEARLRCSPMKGHSHVYWYRQLPEEGLKFMVYLQKENIIDESGMPKERFSAEFPKEGPSILRIQQVVRGDSAAYFCASSPPGQGLYNEQFFGPGTRLTVL.

The rearrangement joins TRBV29-1 to TRBJ1-3; TRBD1 matches at 7 bases. V lost 4 bases and J lost 2; bases outside the gene matches: 5. The CDR3 is made up of 14 amino acids. Germline lookup yields CDR1 SQVTM and CDR2 ANQGSEA. As DNA, the CDR3 is TGCAGCGTTGTCCTCAGGGGGACTGGAAACACCATATATTTT. The encoded protein is CSVVLRGTGNTIYF.

The chain recombines TRBV6-2 or TRBV6-3 with TRBJ2-7; 7 nucleotides agree with TRBD1. Per the germline V gene, CDR1 is MNHEY and CDR2 is SVGEGT. The CDR3 is made up of 16 amino acids. The V and J ends lost 3 bases and 3 bases, in that order; junction bases with no gene match: 11. The CDR3: CASSYTRDRVLYEQYF. As DNA, the CDR3 is TGTGCCAGCAGTTATACCCGGGACAGAGTACTCTACGAGCAGTACTTC.

The chain employs TRBV7-9 and TRBJ2-1, with 11 bases lining up with TRBD2. Germline CDR1 reads SEHNR; CDR2 reads FQNEAQ (reference sequence). The CDR3 has 15 residues. Losses at the gene ends were 7 bases for V and 6 bases for J; bases not matched to a gene: 8. The CDR3 loop reads CASTQAGLAGNEQFF. CDR3 nucleotide sequence: TGTGCCAGCACCCAAGCCGGACTAGCGGGCAATGAGCAGTTCTTC.

The chain has TRBV6-5 and TRBJ1-1; no clear D gene. V lost 5 bases and J 0 bases, leaving 10 bases between the germline ends. There are 14 residues in the CDR3. Germline-derived CDR1 and CDR2 are MNHEY and SVGAGI. For the CDR3, the DNA is TGTGCCAGCAGTACAGAAGGGATGAACACTGAAGCTTTCTTT. This translates into CASSTEGMNTEAFF.